A selection of T cell receptor beta chains follows, all from one sample in a study of blood T cells in healthy people across ages. MiXCR was run by TCRdb on the 5' RACE reads, yielding one entry per CDR3 protein. The sample lists some 730,000 distinct CDR3 sequences, 20% to 25% occurring once. The sequenced material came from blood. The receptors were gathered from a man between 70 and 80 years old in good health. Both conserved end residues are part of each CDR3. Fields, in order: D gene, V gene, clone size, J gene, CDR3 DNA, CDR3 protein. D genes are given only for firm matches. The size entry is marked missing in some rows and otherwise reads once, few, many or a size class.

TRBD2	TRBV5-1	few	TRBJ2-1	TGCGCCAGCTGGGAGGGCGGGGGTCTGAATGAGCAGTTCTTC	CASWEGGGLNEQFF
.	TRBV24-1	few	TRBJ2-5	TGTGCCACCAGTGATTTTGGGGCAGAAGAGACCCAGTACTTC	CATSDFGAEETQYF
.	TRBV7-6	.	TRBJ1-4	TGTGCCAGCAGCTTAGACTCTGGGACCGGCCCTAATGAAAAACTGTTTTTT	CASSLDSGTGPNEKLFF
.	TRBV5-4	.	TRBJ1-4	TGTGCCAGCAGCTCCCAGGGGCTCAATGAAAAACTGTTTTTT	CASSSQGLNEKLFF
.	TRBV5-1	few	TRBJ2-5	TGCGCCAGCAGCTATACTCCCCAAGAGACCCAGTACTTC	CASSYTPQETQYF
.	TRBV7-2	few	TRBJ2-1	TGTGCCAGCAGCTCGGACAGTATAGCCTACAATGAGCAGTTCTTC	CASSSDSIAYNEQFF
TRBD1	TRBV14	.	TRBJ1-2	TGTGCCAGCAGCACCCGGACAGGGAACGGCTACACCTTC	CASSTRTGNGYTF
.	TRBV12-3/TRBV12-4	.	TRBJ1-2	TGTGCCAGCAGTTTAAACAGAAATGGCTACACCTTC	CASSLNRNGYTF
TRBD1	TRBV4-2	.	TRBJ2-7	TGTGCCAGCAGCCAACTCACCGGGACAGGGGCCTACGAGCAGTACTTC	CASSQLTGTGAYEQYF
.	TRBV7-9	few	TRBJ2-7	TGTGCCAGCAGCCCTCTTGGTAGGGAAGCCTACGAGCAGTACTTC	CASSPLGREAYEQYF
TRBD1	TRBV29-1	few	TRBJ2-3	TGCAGCGTCACAGGGGGCAGCACAGATACGCAGTATTTT	CSVTGGSTDTQYF
.	TRBV20-1	few	TRBJ1-5	TGCAGTGCTAGAGACGCCAGAGGACAGCGAACTGGCCAGCCCCAGCATTTT	CSARDARGQRTGQPQHF
TRBD2	TRBV5-1	few	TRBJ2-3	TGCGCCAGCAGGTCCGGGATAGCGGGTACCGATACGCAGTATTTT	CASRSGIAGTDTQYF
TRBD1	TRBV6-6	many	TRBJ1-4	TGTGCCAGCAGTTACTCCGACAGGGGTACGGCAAAACTGTTTTTT	CASSYSDRGTAKLFF
TRBD1	TRBV19	few	TRBJ1-1	TGTGCCAGTAGTATTTCCCGACAGGGGACTGAAGCTTTCTTT	CASSISRQGTEAFF
.	TRBV5-1	few	TRBJ2-1	TGCGCCAGCAGCTTGGTGTCAGGGAGAAACAATGAGCAGTTCTTC	CASSLVSGRNNEQFF
TRBD2	TRBV20-1	.	TRBJ2-1	TGCAGTGCTAGTGGGAGCGGGGGGAACTACAATGAGCCGTTCTTC	CSASGSGGNYNEPFF
TRBD1	TRBV6-1	.	TRBJ1-1	TGTGCCAGCAGCCCAAAGAGGGACAGGGCGAAAAACACTGAAGCTTTCTTT	CASSPKRDRAKNTEAFF
TRBD1	TRBV7-2	few	TRBJ1-2	TGTGCCAGCAGCTCTAGGGCCCCCATGACAGGGGGCTATGGCTACACCTTC	CASSSRAPMTGGYGYTF
.	TRBV13	few	TRBJ1-1	TGTGCCAGCAGCACCCTCACGACAGAAGCTTTCTTT	CASSTLTTEAFF
.	TRBV28	.	TRBJ2-7	TGTGCCAGCAGTTCGGGTGGGGGCACCTACGAGCAGTACTTC	CASSSGGGTYEQYF
TRBD2	TRBV12-3/TRBV12-4	.	TRBJ2-1	TGTGCCAGCAGTTTAAGGGAGGGCCTGTTGAATGAGCAGTTCTTC	CASSLREGLLNEQFF
.	TRBV7-2	.	TRBJ2-1	TGTGCCAGCAGCTCCACTAGACGAGATGAGCAGTTCTTC	CASSSTRRDEQFF
.	TRBV6-6	many	TRBJ2-5	TGTGCCAGCAGTCGGGGTCAGGGTCTATACCAAGAGACCCAGTACTTC	CASSRGQGLYQETQYF
.	TRBV7-9	many	TRBJ1-4	TGTGCCAGCAGCGGAAGGACGGTCGCAACTAATGAAAAACTGTTTTTT	CASSGRTVATNEKLFF
.	TRBV18	few	TRBJ2-3	TGTGCCAGCTCACCCACGACAGTTACAGATACGCAGTATTTT	CASSPTTVTDTQYF
.	TRBV20-1	few	TRBJ2-5	TGCAGTGCTAGAGTGGCGGGACGAGAGACCCAGTACTTC	CSARVAGRETQYF
.	TRBV6-5	many	TRBJ1-4	TGTGCCAGCAGTTACCGTTCCGGGGGAGGCGGTGAAAAACTGTTTTTT	CASSYRSGGGGEKLFF
.	TRBV25-1	many	TRBJ1-5	TGTGCCAGCAGTAGAGGGGCACAGCCCCAGCATTTT	CASSRGAQPQHF
TRBD1	TRBV19	few	TRBJ1-2	TGTGCCAGTAGTATATTCTCGACAGGGGACTATGGCTACACCTTC	CASSIFSTGDYGYTF
TRBD1	TRBV7-9	few	TRBJ1-1	TGTGCCAGCAGCTTAGCGACAGGGGCAGAGACTTTCTTT	CASSLATGAETFF
TRBD2	TRBV12-3/TRBV12-4	.	TRBJ2-3	TGTGCCAGCAGTTCCACACGCGGGGGGTCCAGGGATACGCAGTATTTT	CASSSTRGGSRDTQYF
.	TRBV7-9	many	TRBJ2-7	TGTGCCAGCAGCTTATTTAGGGGATACGAGCAGTACTTC	CASSLFRGYEQYF
TRBD1	TRBV23-1	many	TRBJ2-5	TGCGCCAGCAGTCTTCCCCTGGGGCGACAGGGGGAATTTCAAGAGACCCAGTACTTC	CASSLPLGRQGEFQETQYF
.	TRBV2	.	TRBJ1-4	TGTGCCAGCAGTGAGTCCCCCCGGGACAATAATGAAAAACTGTTTTTT	CASSESPRDNNEKLFF
.	TRBV4-3	many	TRBJ1-3	TGCGCCAGCAGCCAAGATCTCGGGGAAAGCTCTGGAAACACCATATATTTT	CASSQDLGESSGNTIYF
.	TRBV2	many	TRBJ1-4	TGTGCCAGCAGGACGACATGGGGTCTGGGAGAAAAACTGTTTTTT	CASRTTWGLGEKLFF
.	TRBV2	.	TRBJ2-4	TGTGCCAGCGAGATAGCCAAAAACATTCAGTACTTC	CASEIAKNIQYF
.	TRBV14	once	TRBJ2-1	TGTGCCAGCAGCCAAGAAGGCTGGGGCAGGGGAATCTACAATGAGCAGTTCTTC	CASSQEGWGRGIYNEQFF
.	TRBV14	many	TRBJ2-7	TGTGCCAGCAGTGGGGTCACCTACGAGCAGTACTTC	CASSGVTYEQYF
TRBD1	TRBV29-1	many	TRBJ1-2	TGCAGCGTTGAAGGGGCGAAGACAGGGGAGGGCTACACCTTC	CSVEGAKTGEGYTF
.	TRBV6-2/TRBV6-3	few	TRBJ2-3	TGTGCCAGCAGTTCAAGCGGAGAAACAGATACGCAGTATTTT	CASSSSGETDTQYF
.	TRBV20-1	.	TRBJ1-4	TGCAGTGTTGCGGGACGGCTGAATGAAAAACTGTTTTTT	CSVAGRLNEKLFF
.	TRBV27	few	TRBJ2-1	TGTGCCAGCACCTCGACTAGCTACAATGAGCAGTTCTTC	CASTSTSYNEQFF
TRBD2	TRBV4-2	many	TRBJ2-1	TGTGCCAGCAGCCAAGAGAATGGCGGGGGGGTTCACAATGAGCAGTTCTTC	CASSQENGGGVHNEQFF
.	TRBV15	few	TRBJ2-4	TGTGCCACCAGCAGAGATTGGAGTAGCGAAAACATTCAGTACTTC	CATSRDWSSENIQYF
TRBD1	TRBV18	.	TRBJ1-1	TGTGCCAGCTCGCTAAGGACAGGAGAGCAAAGTAGAGCTTTCTTT	CASSLRTGEQSRAFF
TRBD2	TRBV18	.	TRBJ2-3	TGTGCCAGCTCACCCGCTAGCGGGGCAAGGGATACGCAGTATTTT	CASSPASGARDTQYF
.	TRBV7-8	.	TRBJ2-1	TGTGCCAGCAGCTTAAGACAGGCCCATGAGCAGTTCTTC	CASSLRQAHEQFF
.	TRBV3-1	few	TRBJ2-5	TGTGCCAGCAGCCCATACGCTAAGACAAGGGAGACCCAGTACTTC	CASSPYAKTRETQYF
.	TRBV27	.	TRBJ2-7	TGTGCCAGCAGTTTATGGTACGGTTCCTACGAGCAGTACTTC	CASSLWYGSYEQYF
.	TRBV7-9	.	TRBJ2-3	TGTGCCAGCAGCCAGGGGCAGACGAGCACAGATACGCAGTATTTT	CASSQGQTSTDTQYF